This entry lists 32 T cell receptor beta chains sequenced from one sample in a study of OX40 agonist ivuxolimab in advanced cancers. The table came from immunoSEQ multiplex PCR; TCRdb's copy has only in-frame clones and leaves some out. The data show around 97,000 clones, with roughly four fifths seen just once and approximately 5.5% held by the top ten. The sequencing used CD4+ or CD8+ T cells sorted from blood, collected in a trial of the OX40 agonist ivuxolimab. Receptor source: an adult with an advanced solid tumor such as melanoma, head and neck, liver or kidney cancer.

Only one count was recorded for this clone. This chain uses TRBV19 with TRBJ1-5, with a possible D match to TRBD1 (5 bases). The CDR3 covers 15 residues. Germline lookup yields CDR1 LNHDA and CDR2 SQIVND (reference sequence). The V gene lost 0 bases and the J gene lost 7 bases, with 13 bases spanning the gap. CDR3 residues: CASSIDLPGKQPQHF. CDR3 DNA: TGTGCCAGTAGTATAGATCTGCCAGGGAAGCAGCCCCAGCATTTT.

The V call is TRBV9, the J call TRBJ2-7; possible D gene TRBD1, 6 bases. CDR3 length: 15 amino acids. Trimming stripped 0 bases from V and 1 base from J, with 11 bases between. Germline V gene data show CDR1 as SGDLS and CDR2 as YYNGEE. The CDR3 region is CASSVDGTPSYEQYF. In nucleotides, the CDR3 is TGTGCCAGCAGCGTAGACGGGACACCTTCCTACGAGCAGTACTTC.

V is TRBV18 and J is TRBJ2-5; TRBD2 is a possible D gene (5 bases). CDR1 and CDR2 (germline): KGHSH, LQKENI. This CDR3 has 13 residues. Trimming left V 3 bases short and J 4 bases short, with 9 bases between. This CDR3 reads CASSPAGGETQYF. In DNA, the CDR3 is TGTGCCAGCTCACCTGCCGGAGGAGAGACCCAGTACTTC.

The chain links TRBV7-9 to TRBJ1-6; unclear D gene. CDR3 size: 12 residues. The germline V gene encodes CDR1 SEHNR and CDR2 FQNEAQ (reference sequence). Deletions cut 11 bases from V and 5 bases from J, with 10 bases between. Here the CDR3 DNA reads TGTGCCGCGAGGGAGAATAATTCACCCCTCCACTTT. Translated, it gives CAARENNSPLHF.

This CDR3 is CASRTGEAKNIQYF. DNA for the CDR3: TGTGCCAGCAGGACAGGGGAAGCCAAAAACATTCAGTACTTC. The rearrangement uses TRBV2 and TRBJ2-4; 8 bases are shared with TRBD1. Germline lookup yields CDR1 SNHLY and CDR2 FYNNEI. V shed 6 bases, J shed 0 bases, and the junction held 1 base outside the gene matches. This CDR3 contains 14 residues.

V is TRBV5-1 and J is TRBJ2-7; 8 bases agree with TRBD2. Germline V gene lookup returns CDR1 SGHRS and CDR2 YFSETQ. V trimming: 2 bases; J trimming: 3 bases; junction bases outside the gene matches: 16. The CDR3 sequence is 18 residues long. Here the CDR3 reads CASSFVGVTSGANYEQYF. The CDR3 coding sequence is TGCGCCAGCAGCTTCGTTGGGGTAACTAGCGGAGCAAACTACGAGCAGTACTTC.

The V and J genes are TRBV9 and TRBJ1-1; 7 bases match TRBD1. The CDR3 is made up of 13 amino acids. The germline V gene has CDR1 SGDLS and CDR2 YYNGEE. The J segment lost 7 bases and the V segment lost 3 bases, leaving 6 bases of the junction unmatched. The CDR3: CASSAQGVDEAFF. The CDR3 DNA is TGTGCCAGCAGCGCGCAGGGGGTGGATGAAGCTTTCTTT.

The chain uses TRBV19 and TRBJ2-5, with D possibly TRBD2 on 5 matching bases. The CDR3 is 13 amino acids. The germline V gene has CDR1 LNHDA and CDR2 SQIVND (reference sequence). Deletions cut 6 bases from V and 1 base from J, with 9 bases between. The CDR3 reads CASRPGSQETQYF. CDR3 in DNA: TGTGCCAGTAGACCGGGATCCCAAGAGACCCAGTACTTC.

V is TRBV27 and J is TRBJ2-7, with D perhaps assigned TRBD1 or TRBD2 (5 bases each). CDR1 and CDR2 from the germline V gene are MNHEY and SMNVEV (reference sequence). Trimming took off 3 bases at V and 3 bases at J, with 18 bases between the two ends. The CDR3 sequence is 16 residues long. CDR3 sequence: CASSLQVFGTDYEQYF. The CDR3 coding sequence is TGTGCCAGCAGTTTGCAAGTCTTTGGGACGGACTACGAGCAGTACTTC.

This chain links TRBV4-2 with TRBJ1-1, with D unresolved. Germline CDR1 reads LGHNA; CDR2 reads YNFKEQ. The CDR3 totals 14 residues. V was pared by 0 bases and J by 4 bases, with 9 bases between. CDR3: CASSQDVGVTEAFF. The CDR3 nucleotides are TGTGCCAGCAGCCAAGATGTCGGGGTCACTGAAGCTTTCTTT.

The chain joins TRBV19 to TRBJ2-5, with 7 bases identical to TRBD2. This CDR3 spans 15 amino acids. The V gene's germline CDR1 is LNHDA and CDR2 SQIVND (reference sequence). Trimming at V came to 2 bases and at J to 1 base, leaving 4 bases not matched to a gene. CDR3 residues: CASSITLAVQETQYF. The CDR3 coding sequence is TGTGCCAGTAGTATAACCCTAGCGGTCCAAGAGACCCAGTACTTC.

J is TRBJ1-1 and V is TRBV27, with TRBD1 matching over 8 bases. There are 15 residues in the CDR3. Germline V gene lookup returns CDR1 MNHEY and CDR2 SMNVEV (reference sequence). V lost 5 bases, J lost 0 bases, and 5 bases stayed unmatched. Here the CDR3 DNA reads TGTGCCAGCAGTCTACAGGGGGGAGTGAACACTGAAGCTTTCTTT. The encoded protein is CASSLQGGVNTEAFF.

The chain links TRBV28 to TRBJ2-7; D not certain. The germline V gene encodes CDR1 MDHEN and CDR2 SYDVKM. With 1 base removed from V and 7 bases from J, the gap between germline ends came to 14 bases. This CDR3 spans 14 amino acids. This CDR3 reads CASSLYSGFGEQYF. As DNA, the CDR3 is TGTGCCAGCAGTTTATACTCAGGCTTTGGGGAGCAGTACTTC.

This chain uses TRBV16 with TRBJ1-3; 10 nucleotides match TRBD1. V was clipped by 2 bases and J by 2 bases; unmatched bases: 3. The CDR3 covers 16 residues. Per germline, CDR1 KGHSY and CDR2 FQNENV. The CDR3 DNA is TGTGCCAGCAGCCAACTTGGGACAGGGGCTGGAAACACCATATATTTT. This encodes CASSQLGTGAGNTIYF.

The rearrangement links TRBV5-1 to TRBJ2-7; D unresolved. CDR1 SGHRS and CDR2 YFSETQ come from the germline V gene. V lost 1 base, J lost 10 bases, and 9 bases lay in between. This CDR3 region has 11 residues. The CDR3 loop is CASSLSTDQYF. CDR3 bases: TGCGCCAGCAGCTTGAGCACGGATCAGTACTTC.

This chain uses TRBV6-6 with TRBJ1-1; 10 nucleotides align to TRBD1. With V trimmed by 5 bases and J by 4 bases, 4 bases remained unmatched. CDR3 length: 14 amino acids. Per the germline V gene, CDR1 is MNHNY and CDR2 is SVGAGI (reference sequence). CDR3 protein: CASSHGQGGTEAFF. The DNA for the CDR3 is TGTGCCAGCAGTCACGGACAGGGGGGCACTGAAGCTTTCTTT.

The chain combines TRBV12-5 with TRBJ1-1; possibly TRBD1 for D (5 bases). Deletions cut 5 bases from V and 3 bases from J, with 16 bases between. The CDR3 length is 15 residues. Germline CDR1 and CDR2: LGHNT and FRNRAP. The CDR3 region is CASGPLGTGYTEAFF. The CDR3 region has the DNA TGTGCTAGTGGTCCGCTTGGGACGGGGTACACTGAAGCTTTCTTT.

The chain joins TRBV10-1 to TRBJ2-3; D remains ambiguous. Trimming took 7 bases from V and 1 from J, leaving 9 bases between them. The germline CDR1 and CDR2 sequences are WNHNN and SYGVQD (reference sequence). The CDR3 consists of 13 residues. CDR3: CASNPGGTDTQYF. CDR3 coding DNA: TGCGCCAGCAACCCGGGCGGCACAGATACGCAGTATTTT.

The V gene is TRBV5-1, the J gene TRBJ2-1, with 12 bases lining up with TRBD2. The V gene end was trimmed by 2 bases and the J gene end by 0 bases; junction bases not matched to a gene: 3. Germline V lookup: CDR1 SGHRS, CDR2 YFSETQ. The CDR3 consists of 17 residues. The DNA of the CDR3 is TGCGCCAGCAGCTTCACTAGCGGGAGGACCTCCTACAATGAGCAGTTCTTC. Translating it yields CASSFTSGRTSYNEQFF.

The chain has TRBV27 and TRBJ2-7; D not resolved. Trimming took 3 bases from V and 5 from J, leaving 5 bases between them. CDR3 length equals 11 residues. Looked up from germline, CDR1 is MNHEY and CDR2 is SMNVEV (reference sequence). CDR3 in DNA: TGTGCCAGCAGTTTTCGGGACGAGCAGTACTTC. Its translation: CASSFRDEQYF.

The chain has TRBV7-3 and TRBJ2-1, with D perhaps matching TRBD1 or TRBD2 (6 bases each). The germline V and J ends were trimmed by 0 bases and 10 bases, with 7 bases remaining between them. This CDR3 comprises 12 residues. Germline V gene sequence: CDR1 SGHTA, CDR2 FQGTGA. In DNA form, the CDR3 reads TGTGCCAGCAGCTTAACGGGGGGCGAGCAGTTCTTC. It is translated as CASSLTGGEQFF.

This clone was observed once. The chain employs TRBV11-2 and TRBJ2-1, with a tentative D call TRBD1 (5 bases). The CDR3 totals 14 residues. Germline V gives CDR1 SGHAT, CDR2 FQNNGV. With 5 bases removed from V and 4 bases from J, the gap between germline ends came to 12 bases. The CDR3 DNA reads TGTGCCAGCAGCCAAGACAGAAAATACAATGAGCAGTTCTTC. It is translated as CASSQDRKYNEQFF. The variable domain in full, with the rest retrieved from reference TRBV11-2 and TRBJ2-1, is EAGVAQSPRYKIIEKRQSVAFWCNPISGHATLYWYQQILGQGPKLLIQFQNNGVVDDSQLPKDRFSAERLKGVDSTLKIQPAKLEDSAVYLCASSQDRKYNEQFFGPGTRLTVL.

This clone came up a few times. The rearrangement uses TRBV4-1 and TRBJ1-1; the D gene is possibly TRBD1 (5 bases). The germline V gene has CDR1 MGHRA and CDR2 YSYEKL. The V and J ends lost 0 bases and 0 bases respectively, with 8 bases between them. The CDR3 loop spans 15 amino acids. The CDR3 loop is CASSQENRLNTEAFF. The CDR3, as DNA: TGCGCCAGCAGCCAAGAGAACAGGCTGAACACTGAAGCTTTCTTT.

This sequence joins TRBV7-9 and TRBJ1-1; D gene unclear. Germline V lookup: CDR1 SEHNR, CDR2 FQNEAQ (reference sequence). V was pared by 0 bases and J by 8 bases, with 7 bases between. The length of the CDR3 is 12 residues. CDR3 amino acids: CASSLAGIEAFF. The CDR3 DNA is TGTGCCAGCAGCTTAGCCGGCATAGAAGCTTTCTTT.

This chain uses TRBV19 with TRBJ2-2; no clear D. CDR3 length: 14 amino acids. The germline gives CDR1 LNHDA, CDR2 SQIVND (reference sequence). V lost 3 bases and J 5 bases, leaving 10 bases between the germline ends. In DNA, the CDR3 is TGTGCCAGTAGTATGAACAGAAATACCGGGGAGCTGTTTTTT. As protein: CASSMNRNTGELFF. Looking up the rest from reference TRBV19 and TRBJ2-2 gives the full variable domain: DGGITQSPKYLFRKEGQNVTLSCEQNLNHDAMYWYRQDPGQGLRLIYYSQIVNDFQKGDIAEGYSVSREKKESFPLTVTSAQKNPTAFYLCASSMNRNTGELFFGEGSRLTVL.

The V call is TRBV5-8, the J call TRBJ1-1; D gene unclear. V was trimmed by 0 bases and J by 4 bases, leaving 7 bases between them. The V gene's germline CDR1 is SGHTS and CDR2 YDEGEE. This CDR3 is built from 13 residues. CDR3 loop: CASSLEPATEAFF. The CDR3 nucleotides are TGTGCCAGCAGCTTGGAGCCCGCCACTGAAGCTTTCTTT.

The gene calls are TRBV9 and TRBJ2-3, with a tentative D call TRBD2 (5 bases). CDR1 SGDLS and CDR2 YYNGEE come from the germline V gene. Trimming left V 0 bases short and J 2 bases short, with 10 bases between. This CDR3 region has 15 residues. This CDR3 is CASSVGQTTTDTQYF. CDR3 coding DNA: TGTGCCAGCAGCGTAGGGCAGACTACCACAGATACGCAGTATTTT.

J is TRBJ2-2 and V is TRBV9; 8 bases line up with TRBD2. The CDR3 has 15 residues. With 2 bases clipped from V and 5 bases from J, the junction kept 5 bases outside the gene matches. Germline assignment: CDR1 SGDLS and CDR2 YYNGEE. The CDR3, as DNA: TGTGCCAGCAGCGTCGTTAGCGGGGCGACCGGGGAGCTGTTTTTT. It yields the protein CASSVVSGATGELFF.

This chain connects TRBV6-1 to TRBJ1-1; no reliable D call. V lost 7 bases and J 1 base, leaving 4 bases between the germline ends. Germline loops: CDR1 MNHNS, CDR2 SASEGT. The CDR3 contains 11 residues. The CDR3 DNA reads as TGTGCCAGCACCGAGAACACTGAAGCTTTCTTT. It yields the protein CASTENTEAFF.

The chain recombines TRBV27 with TRBJ2-7; tentatively, D is TRBD1 (7 bases). CDR1 is MNHEY and CDR2 is SMNVEV in the germline V gene (reference sequence). This CDR3 comprises 13 residues. The germline V and J ends were trimmed by 5 bases and 2 bases, with 10 bases remaining between them. CDR3 region: CASSRGTAYEQYF. For the CDR3, the DNA is TGTGCCAGCAGTCGCGGGACAGCCTACGAGCAGTACTTC.

This clone was observed a single time. The CDR3 region is CASSPRTAMNTEAFF. CDR3 coding DNA: TGTGCCAGCAGTCCGAGGACAGCTATGAACACTGAAGCTTTCTTT. V is TRBV5-6 and J is TRBJ1-1; D is possibly TRBD1 (6 bases). The V end was cut by 5 bases, the J end by 0 bases, with 14 bases between. Germline V gene data show CDR1 as SGHDT and CDR2 as YYEEEE. CDR3 size: 15 residues. Variable domain in full (rest from reference TRBV5-6 and TRBJ1-1): DAGVTQSPTHLIKTRGQQVTLRCSPKSGHDTVSWYQQALGQGPQFIFQYYEEEERQRGNFPDRFSGHQFPNYSSELNVNALLLGDSALYLCASSPRTAMNTEAFFGQGTRLTVV.

The V call is TRBV5-1, the J call TRBJ2-7; TRBD1 matches at 10 bases. The CDR3 runs to 15 residues. J gave up 6 bases and V 4 bases, and 10 bases lay outside the gene matches. CDR1 and CDR2 (germline): SGHRS, YFSETQ. The CDR3 region is CASSTPGTGVGEQYF. The CDR3 DNA is TGCGCCAGCAGCACGCCCGGGACAGGGGTGGGCGAGCAGTACTTC.